A selection of T cell receptor beta chains follows, all from one sample in a study of blood T cell repertoires in COVID-19. Generated by immunoSEQ multiplex PCR, the TCRdb table keeps only in-frame clones and is missing some. The table includes 200,000 to 250,000 clones, roughly 81% detected once. The sample was peripheral blood. Receptors were obtained from a man aged 50-59 years who had recovered from COVID-19. CDR3s include the opening cysteine and the closing phenylalanine or tryptophan. The D gene is left open where the match is weak. Only some rows state a clone size, as once, few, many or a class for expanded clones.

D gene,clone size,V gene,J gene,CDR3 DNA,CDR3 protein
TRBD2,.,TRBV18,TRBJ2-5,TGTGCCAGCTCACGGGGGACTATAGAGACCCAGTACTTC,CASSRGTIETQYF
TRBD1,.,TRBV27,TRBJ2-7,TGTGCCTTTTCGGACAGGGGTGGGTCCTACGAGCAGTACTTC,CAFSDRGGSYEQYF
TRBD1,.,TRBV18,TRBJ2-5,TGTGCCAGCTCACCACGACAGGGGGCGGAGGAGACCCAGTACTTC,CASSPRQGAEETQYF
.,.,TRBV12-3/TRBV12-4,TRBJ2-7,TGTGCCAGCAGCCTTGACAGCTACGAGCAGTACTTC,CASSLDSYEQYF
TRBD1,.,TRBV28,TRBJ1-2,TGTGCCAGCAGTTTAGGGACAGGGGTTTATTATGGCTACACCTTC,CASSLGTGVYYGYTF
.,.,TRBV27,TRBJ1-6,TGTGCCAGCAGTTTTTCGAGGGAGGGGAATTCACCCCTCCACTTT,CASSFSREGNSPLHF
TRBD1,.,TRBV3-1/TRBV3-2,TRBJ2-1,TGTGCCAGCAGCCAAGATGTCCGCCGGGACAGATTATACAATGAGCAGTTCTTC,CASSQDVRRDRLYNEQFF
.,.,TRBV28,TRBJ2-2,TGTGCCAGCAGTTTAAGGGGGTTCGGGACGTCCCACACCGGGGAGCTGTTTTTT,CASSLRGFGTSHTGELFF
.,.,TRBV19,TRBJ2-4,TGTGCCAGTACCTATAGGTCCGGACAGAGCCTAGCCAAAAACATTCAGTACTTC,CASTYRSGQSLAKNIQYF
TRBD1,.,TRBV27,TRBJ1-5,TGTGCCAGCAGTTCTATACAGGGGGCAATTCAGCCCCAGCATTTT,CASSSIQGAIQPQHF
.,.,TRBV28,TRBJ2-1,TGTGCCAGCAGTGGACCGACAGGGAGGTTTAGGAATGAGCAGTTCTTC,CASSGPTGRFRNEQFF
TRBD1,.,TRBV5-1,TRBJ2-2,TGCGCCAGCAGCGGGCCGGGACAGGGGGCTCTTGGCGGGGAGCTGTTTTTT,CASSGPGQGALGGELFF
.,.,TRBV29-1,TRBJ2-7,TGCAGCGTTAGGCGGGAAGGCCACGAGCAGTACTTC,CSVRREGHEQYF
.,.,TRBV5-4,TRBJ1-3,TGTGCCAGCAGCTTGGGAAAGACCTGGGCAGGAAACACCATATATTTT,CASSLGKTWAGNTIYF
.,once,TRBV30,TRBJ2-1,TGTGCCTGGAGTGTTGGGGGCACCTACAATGAGCAGTTCTTC,CAWSVGGTYNEQFF
.,.,TRBV11-2,TRBJ2-7,TGTGCCAGCAGCTTTAAGACAGGCTACGAGCAGTACTTC,CASSFKTGYEQYF
.,.,TRBV3-1/TRBV3-2,TRBJ2-7,TGTGCCAGCAGCCTTTCAGGGGAAGGGGTGGGCGAGCAGTACTTC,CASSLSGEGVGEQYF
.,once,TRBV5-1,TRBJ2-7,TGCGCCAGCAGCTTTCAGGGGATACCCTACGAGCAGTACTTC,CASSFQGIPYEQYF
.,once,TRBV7-9,TRBJ2-5,TGTGCCAGCAGCCCCCGGACACTACAAGAGACCCAGTACTTC,CASSPRTLQETQYF
.,.,TRBV6-5,TRBJ2-7,TGTGCCAGCAGTCTCGGGAGATCCTACGAGCAGTACTTC,CASSLGRSYEQYF
.,.,TRBV4-1,TRBJ1-4,TGCGCCAGCAGCTCTGGGGGGTCTAATGAAAAACTGTTTTTT,CASSSGGSNEKLFF
TRBD1,.,TRBV25-1,TRBJ1-1,TGTGCCAGCAGTCCCCTAGACAGGGGTACTGAAGCTTTCTTT,CASSPLDRGTEAFF
.,.,TRBV19,TRBJ1-4,TGTGCCAGTAGACCGGGACAAGCTCTTGAAAAACTGTTTTTT,CASRPGQALEKLFF
.,.,TRBV5-1,TRBJ2-1,TGCGCCAGCAGCTTGCCTAGCGTCGGTGAGCAGTTCTTC,CASSLPSVGEQFF